Listed below are T cell receptor beta chains from one sample, sequenced in a study of shared clonotypes between healthy human individuals. Repertoires were generated with immunoSEQ multiplex PCR, while TCRdb's copy carries only in-frame clones and drops some. Here the sample spans around 2.5 million clones, 93% being singletons. Material for sequencing was naive CD4+ T cells from PBMCs. The receptors here all came from a man younger than 35 in good health. Some clones in this sample may be carry-over from other donors' samples. CDR3s include the opening cysteine and the closing phenylalanine or tryptophan.

j_call v_call cdr3_aa
TRBJ1-2 TRBV5-1 CASSRGGTGGSNYGYTF
TRBJ2-1 TRBV7-3 CASSFQGAREQFF
TRBJ2-2 TRBV14 CASSPSRPNTGELFF
TRBJ2-1 TRBV2 CASSRGSSGRSYNEQFF
TRBJ2-3 TRBV30 CAWGYPPQYF
TRBJ1-4 TRBV5-1 CASSTAHGGENEKLFF
TRBJ2-7 TRBV27 CASSSLRWGDEQYF
TRBJ2-7 TRBV4-2 CASSQTTGSPYEQYF
TRBJ2-3 TRBV13 CASSGVGGTDTQYF
TRBJ2-4 TRBV28 CASTLGGLGNIQYF
TRBJ2-3 TRBV7-8 CASSFVAGASTDTQYF
TRBJ1-3 TRBV6-5 CASSYSSGNTIYF
TRBJ2-3 TRBV11-1 CASSLRDGSADTQYF
TRBJ1-4 TRBV9 CASSAQATGGLEKLFF
TRBJ2-1 TRBV7-2 CASSLGVAQANEQFF
TRBJ2-1 TRBV7-9 CASRRAGVSNEQFF
TRBJ2-3 TRBV11-3 CASSLDRLNTQYF
TRBJ2-1 TRBV7-6 CASSPYRERGNEQFF
TRBJ1-2 TRBV28 CATRQSGQGGGYTF
TRBJ2-7 TRBV21-1 CASSAGQGYEQYF
TRBJ1-4 TRBV28 CAATSTGTTNEKLFF
TRBJ2-3 TRBV5-1 CASSGLGREIGADTQYF
TRBJ2-7 TRBV14 CASSTGTGQYEQYF
TRBJ2-3 TRBV5-8 CASRRPYREATDTQYF
TRBJ1-2 TRBV5-6 CASSLRQRYYGYTF
TRBJ2-7 TRBV7-3 CASSLSRWGWLQGTYEQYF
TRBJ2-7 TRBV4-1 CASSETAGGPYEQYF